A selection of T cell receptor beta chains follows, all from one sample in a study of neoadjuvant anti-PD-1 for oral cavity cancer. Libraries were prepared by immunoSEQ multiplex PCR; TCRdb keeps only in-frame clonotypes and omits some of them. In the table there are 55,000 to 75,000 clones, about nine tenths of which are singletons. Sequenced here: PBMCs, sampled after nivolumab (anti-PD-1) treatment. These receptors originate from a person aged 35-79 years with oral cavity squamous cell carcinoma. Both conserved end residues are part of each CDR3. D genes are given only for firm matches.

TRBV6-5	TRBJ2-7	TRBD2	CASSTSGGGEQYF
TRBV7-2	TRBJ2-5	NA	CASSLRRTQETQYF
TRBV4-1	TRBJ1-1	NA	CASSQDLDEAFF
TRBV28	TRBJ1-4	NA	CASSLPGPRPEKLFF
TRBV4-1	TRBJ2-1	TRBD1	CASSQSRTGIIIGEQFF
TRBV15	TRBJ2-3	NA	CATSRVDTQYF
TRBV11-1	TRBJ1-1	NA	CASSLGFSITEAFF
TRBV19	TRBJ1-5	TRBD1	CASSGTGGNQPQHF
TRBV11-2	TRBJ2-4	NA	CASSFFPANIQYF
TRBV19	TRBJ2-7	NA	CASSMRLWGASNEQYF
TRBV30	TRBJ1-5	NA	CAWSMRGKQPQHF
TRBV4-1	TRBJ1-5	TRBD1	CASSQGPGQALNQPQHF
TRBV11-2	TRBJ2-7	NA	CASSSDLGGEQYF
TRBV7-6	TRBJ1-5	TRBD1	CASSLSDRFNQPQHF
TRBV4-1	TRBJ2-1	NA	CASSNQAAGLAYNEQFF
TRBV10-3	TRBJ1-2	NA	CAISESADRSNYGYTF
TRBV7-8	TRBJ2-3	NA	CASSLALTDTQYF
TRBV2	TRBJ2-5	NA	CASRRLGQETQYF
TRBV7-2	TRBJ2-2	NA	CASSLGPPGELFF
TRBV5-1	TRBJ2-1	NA	CASSRTLKTSGYNEQFF
TRBV6-4	TRBJ1-5	NA	CASSDCDTGRHNQPQHF
TRBV6-6	TRBJ1-1	NA	CASTLNGRQSNTEAFF
TRBV28	TRBJ1-1	NA	CASSPDEWNTEAFF
TRBV19	TRBJ2-7	NA	CASSVQRGYEQYF
TRBV2	TRBJ1-6	NA	CASGADHNSPLHF
TRBV29-1	TRBJ2-1	NA	CSVEDISNEQFF
TRBV30	TRBJ1-2	NA	CAWRLTQTPQEIYTF
TRBV28	TRBJ1-5	NA	CASRKPGGNQPQHF
TRBV23-1	TRBJ1-5	NA	CASSHSDRNSNQPQHF
TRBV9	TRBJ2-1	TRBD2	CASSVTSGNNEQFF
TRBV11-2	TRBJ2-3	TRBD2	CASSPILGLAGNTDTQYF
TRBV18	TRBJ1-2	NA	CASSPGQGLGDTF
TRBV15	TRBJ2-7	NA	CATSIGVSYEQYF
TRBV19	TRBJ1-1	TRBD1	CASRFRDSEAFF
TRBV30	TRBJ1-4	TRBD1	CAWWRDSEKLFF
TRBV19	TRBJ2-5	TRBD2	CASMGTSGIGETQYF
TRBV30	TRBJ2-5	NA	CAWTILSQETQYF
TRBV5-6	TRBJ1-1	TRBD1	CASSPRDSLSTEAFF
TRBV13	TRBJ2-3	NA	CASSPRHGVGDTQYF
TRBV6-1	TRBJ2-3	TRBD1	CATAYTGGTDTQYF
TRBV2	TRBJ2-1	NA	CASSFQGSEQFF
TRBV28	TRBJ1-5	NA	CASSLSYFGRALGGRNQPQHF
TRBV29-1	TRBJ2-5	TRBD2	CSSIPGASGMRETQYF
TRBV4-1	TRBJ2-1	NA	CASSQLGQYNEQFF
TRBV2	TRBJ2-7	TRBD2	CASSGTSGFSGQYF
TRBV10-3	TRBJ2-3	NA	CAISDWRTSTDTQYF
TRBV11-2	TRBJ1-1	NA	CASRRPGRNTEAFF
TRBV15	TRBJ2-3	NA	CATTLSSVGTDTQYF
TRBV30	TRBJ2-5	NA	CAWSVLLGVQETQYF
TRBV9	TRBJ2-2	TRBD2	CASSVDPSGGSYGGELFF
TRBV6-1	TRBJ1-1	NA	CASRRGLTEAFF
TRBV12-5	TRBJ1-4	NA	CASGLAVLWVIDEKLFF
TRBV30	TRBJ1-1	NA	CAWSVLGGNTEAFF
TRBV7-8	TRBJ2-3	TRBD2	CASSLVRWTGGPIDTQYF
TRBV27	TRBJ2-7	NA	CASSSTRQVQNVYEQYF
TRBV28	TRBJ2-7	TRBD1	CASSPTRHDRGGPYEQYF